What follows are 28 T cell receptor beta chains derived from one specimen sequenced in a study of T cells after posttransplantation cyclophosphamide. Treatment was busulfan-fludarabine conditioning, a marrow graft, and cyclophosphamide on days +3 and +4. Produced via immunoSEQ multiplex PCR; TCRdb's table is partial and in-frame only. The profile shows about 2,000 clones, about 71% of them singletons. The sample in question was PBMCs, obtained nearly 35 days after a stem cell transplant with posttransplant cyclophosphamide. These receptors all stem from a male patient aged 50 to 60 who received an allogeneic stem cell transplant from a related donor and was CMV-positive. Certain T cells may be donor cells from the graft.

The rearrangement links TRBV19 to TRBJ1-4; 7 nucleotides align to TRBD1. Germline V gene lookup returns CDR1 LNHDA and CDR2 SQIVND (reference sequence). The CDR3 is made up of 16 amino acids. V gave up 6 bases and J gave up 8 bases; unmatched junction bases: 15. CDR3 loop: CASRLTGFWSLEKLFF. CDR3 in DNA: TGTGCCAGTAGACTGACAGGGTTTTGGAGTTTGGAAAAACTGTTTTTT. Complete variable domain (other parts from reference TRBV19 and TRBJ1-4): DGGITQSPKYLFRKEGQNVTLSCEQNLNHDAMYWYRQDPGQGLRLIYYSQIVNDFQKGDIAEGYSVSREKKESFPLTVTSAQKNPTAFYLCASRLTGFWSLEKLFFGSGTQLSVL.

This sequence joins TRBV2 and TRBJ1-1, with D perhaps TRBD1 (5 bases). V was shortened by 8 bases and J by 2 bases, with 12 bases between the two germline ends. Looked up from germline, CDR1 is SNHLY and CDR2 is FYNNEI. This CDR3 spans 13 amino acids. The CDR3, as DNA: TGTGCCAGCGAGCGACAGATTAACACTGAAGCTTTCTTT. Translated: CASERQINTEAFF.

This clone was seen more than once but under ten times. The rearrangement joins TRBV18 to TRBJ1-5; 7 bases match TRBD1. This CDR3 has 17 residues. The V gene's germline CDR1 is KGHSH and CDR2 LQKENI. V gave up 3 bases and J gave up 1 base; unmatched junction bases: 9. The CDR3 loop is CASSPDRVVASNQPQHF. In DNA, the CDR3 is TGTGCCAGCTCACCCGACAGGGTAGTAGCGAGCAATCAGCCCCAGCATTTT.

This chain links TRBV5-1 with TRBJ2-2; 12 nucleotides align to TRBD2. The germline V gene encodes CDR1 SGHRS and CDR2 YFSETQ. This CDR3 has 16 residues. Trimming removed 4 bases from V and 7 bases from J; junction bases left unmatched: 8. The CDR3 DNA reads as TGCGCCAGCAGCCCTAACCCTAGCGGGGGGGGCGGGGAGCTGTTTTTT. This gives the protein CASSPNPSGGGGELFF.

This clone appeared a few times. CDR3 amino acids: CASSYSRLAGVNEQFF. The DNA of the CDR3 is TGTGCCAGCAGTTACTCCCGACTAGCGGGAGTCAATGAGCAGTTCTTC. The gene calls are TRBV6-6 and TRBJ2-1; TRBD2 matches 12 bases. V trimming: 0 bases; J trimming: 6 bases; junction bases outside the gene matches: 3. The CDR3 is 16 residues long. The germline V gene has CDR1 MNHNY and CDR2 SVGAGI (reference sequence).

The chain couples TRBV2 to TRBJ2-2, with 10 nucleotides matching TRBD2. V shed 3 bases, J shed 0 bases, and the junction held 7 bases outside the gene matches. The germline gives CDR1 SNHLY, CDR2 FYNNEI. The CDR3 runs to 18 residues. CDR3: CASSDSLAGAANTGELFF. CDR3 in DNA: TGTGCCAGCAGTGACTCTCTAGCGGGGGCCGCGAACACCGGGGAGCTGTTTTTT. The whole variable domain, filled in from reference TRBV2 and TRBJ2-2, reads EPEVTQTPSHQVTQMGQEVILRCVPISNHLYFYWYRQILGQKVEFLVSFYNNEISEKSEIFDDQFSVERPDGSNFTLKIRSTKLEDSAMYFCASSDSLAGAANTGELFFGEGSRLTVL.

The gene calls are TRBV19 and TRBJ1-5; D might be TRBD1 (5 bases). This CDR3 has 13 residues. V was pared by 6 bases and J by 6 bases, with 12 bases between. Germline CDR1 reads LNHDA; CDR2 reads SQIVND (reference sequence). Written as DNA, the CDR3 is TGTGCCAGTAGGGGGGGGATCCTTCAGCCCCAGCATTTT. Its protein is CASRGGILQPQHF.

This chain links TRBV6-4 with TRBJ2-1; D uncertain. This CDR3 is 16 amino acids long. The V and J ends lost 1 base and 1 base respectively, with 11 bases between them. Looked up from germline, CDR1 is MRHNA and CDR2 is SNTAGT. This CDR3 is CASSDFNRRSYNEQFF. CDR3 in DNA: TGTGCCAGCAGTGACTTTAACAGAAGGTCCTACAATGAGCAGTTCTTC.

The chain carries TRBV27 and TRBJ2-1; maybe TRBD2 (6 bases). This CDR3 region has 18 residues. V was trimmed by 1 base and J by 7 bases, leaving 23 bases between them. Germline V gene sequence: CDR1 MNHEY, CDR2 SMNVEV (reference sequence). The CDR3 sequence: CASSLYPPLATLLNEQFF. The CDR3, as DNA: TGTGCCAGCAGTTTATACCCCCCCCTAGCGACCTTGTTGAATGAGCAGTTCTTC.

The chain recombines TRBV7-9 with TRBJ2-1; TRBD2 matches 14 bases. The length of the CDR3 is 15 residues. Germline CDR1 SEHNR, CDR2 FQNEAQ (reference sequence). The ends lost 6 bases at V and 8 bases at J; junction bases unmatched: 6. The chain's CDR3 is CASSYGTSGSYEQFF. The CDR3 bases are TGTGCCAGCAGTTACGGGACTAGCGGGAGCTATGAGCAGTTCTTC.

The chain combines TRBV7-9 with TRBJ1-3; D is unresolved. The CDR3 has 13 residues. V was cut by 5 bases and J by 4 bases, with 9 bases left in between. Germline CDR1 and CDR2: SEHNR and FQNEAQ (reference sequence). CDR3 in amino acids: CASSNRGGNTIYF. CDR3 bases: TGTGCCAGCAGCAATCGAGGCGGAAACACCATATATTTT.

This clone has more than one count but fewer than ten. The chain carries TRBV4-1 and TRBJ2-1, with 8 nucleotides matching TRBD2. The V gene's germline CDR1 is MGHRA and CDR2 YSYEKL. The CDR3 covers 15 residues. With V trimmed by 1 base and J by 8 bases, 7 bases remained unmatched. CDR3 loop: CASSQGRAGADEQFF. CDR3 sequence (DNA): TGCGCCAGCAGCCAAGGGCGAGCGGGGGCGGATGAGCAGTTCTTC.

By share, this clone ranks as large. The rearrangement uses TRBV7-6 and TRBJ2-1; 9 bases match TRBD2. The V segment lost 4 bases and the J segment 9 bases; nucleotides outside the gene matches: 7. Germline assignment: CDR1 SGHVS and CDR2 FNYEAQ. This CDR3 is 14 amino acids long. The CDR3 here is CASSSLAGWGEQFF. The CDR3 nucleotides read TGTGCCAGCAGCTCTCTAGCGGGGTGGGGTGAGCAGTTCTTC.

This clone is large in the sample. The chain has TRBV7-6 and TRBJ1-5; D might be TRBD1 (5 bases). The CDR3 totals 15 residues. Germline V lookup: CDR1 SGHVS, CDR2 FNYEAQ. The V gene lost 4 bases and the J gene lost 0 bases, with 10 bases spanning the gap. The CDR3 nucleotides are TGTGCCAGCAGCTCGGAGGGGTATAGCAATCAGCCCCAGCATTTT. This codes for CASSSEGYSNQPQHF.

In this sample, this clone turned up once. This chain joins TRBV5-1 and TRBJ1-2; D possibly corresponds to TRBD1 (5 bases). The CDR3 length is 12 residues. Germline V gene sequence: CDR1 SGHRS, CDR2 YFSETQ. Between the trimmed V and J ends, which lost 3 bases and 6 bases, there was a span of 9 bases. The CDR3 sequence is CASSSLRDGYTF. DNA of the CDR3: TGCGCCAGCAGCTCACTCAGGGATGGCTACACCTTC.

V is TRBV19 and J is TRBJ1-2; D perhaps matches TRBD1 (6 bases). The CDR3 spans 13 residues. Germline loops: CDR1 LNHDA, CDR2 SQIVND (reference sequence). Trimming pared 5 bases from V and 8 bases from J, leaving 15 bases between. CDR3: CASSSQDSFGYTF. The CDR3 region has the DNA TGTGCCAGTAGTTCACAGGACAGCTTCGGCTACACCTTC.

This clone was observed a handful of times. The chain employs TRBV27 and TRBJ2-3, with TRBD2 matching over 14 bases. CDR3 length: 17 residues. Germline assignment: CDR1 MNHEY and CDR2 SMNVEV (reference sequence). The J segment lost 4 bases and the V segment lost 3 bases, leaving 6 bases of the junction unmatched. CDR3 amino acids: CASSFLGLAGESDTQYF. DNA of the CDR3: TGTGCCAGCAGTTTCTTGGGACTAGCGGGAGAGTCAGATACGCAGTATTTT.

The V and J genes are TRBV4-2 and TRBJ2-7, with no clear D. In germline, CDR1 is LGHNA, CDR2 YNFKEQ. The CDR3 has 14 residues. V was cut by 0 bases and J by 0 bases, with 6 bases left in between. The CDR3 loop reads CASSQDPSSYEQYF. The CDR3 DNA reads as TGTGCCAGCAGCCAAGACCCTAGCTCCTACGAGCAGTACTTC.

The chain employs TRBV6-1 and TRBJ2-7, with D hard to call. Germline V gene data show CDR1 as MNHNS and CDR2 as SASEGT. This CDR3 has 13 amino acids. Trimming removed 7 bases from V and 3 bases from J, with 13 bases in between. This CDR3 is CASTLGAYYEQYF. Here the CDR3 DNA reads TGTGCCAGCACCCTAGGAGCGTACTACGAGCAGTACTTC.

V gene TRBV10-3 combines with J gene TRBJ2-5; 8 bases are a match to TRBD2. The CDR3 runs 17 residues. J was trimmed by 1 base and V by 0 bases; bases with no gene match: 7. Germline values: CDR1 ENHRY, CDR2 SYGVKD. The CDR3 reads CAISESIAGRIQETQYF. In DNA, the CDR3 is TGTGCCATCAGTGAGTCGATAGCGGGGCGCATCCAAGAGACCCAGTACTTC.

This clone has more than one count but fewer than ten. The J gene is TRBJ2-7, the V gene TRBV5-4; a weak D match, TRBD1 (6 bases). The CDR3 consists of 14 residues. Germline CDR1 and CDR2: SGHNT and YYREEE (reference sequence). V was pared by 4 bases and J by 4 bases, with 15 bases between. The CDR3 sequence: CASSPARGLYEQYF. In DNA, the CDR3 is TGTGCCAGCAGCCCCGCCAGGGGATTGTACGAGCAGTACTTC. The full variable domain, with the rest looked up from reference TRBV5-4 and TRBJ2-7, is ETGVTQSPTHLIKTRGQQVTLRCSSQSGHNTVSWYQQALGQGPQFIFQYYREEENGRGNFPPRFSGLQFPNYSSELNVNALELDDSALYLCASSPARGLYEQYFGPGTRLTVT.

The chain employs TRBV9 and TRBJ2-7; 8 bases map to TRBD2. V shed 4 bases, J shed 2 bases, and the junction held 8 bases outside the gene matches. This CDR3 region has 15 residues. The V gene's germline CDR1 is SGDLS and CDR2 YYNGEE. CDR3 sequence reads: CASSSLAGHTYEQYF. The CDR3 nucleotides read TGTGCCAGCAGCTCTCTAGCGGGCCATACCTACGAGCAGTACTTC.

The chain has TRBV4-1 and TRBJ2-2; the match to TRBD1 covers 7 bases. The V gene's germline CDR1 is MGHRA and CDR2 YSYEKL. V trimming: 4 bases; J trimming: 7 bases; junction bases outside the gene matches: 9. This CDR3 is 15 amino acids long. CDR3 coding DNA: TGCGCCAGCAGCCTCCGGGACAGTCGGGGCGGGGAGCTGTTTTTT. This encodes CASSLRDSRGGELFF.

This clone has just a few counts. The CDR3, as DNA: TGTGCCAGCAGCTCCGCGGGGGGGGGCTACAATGAGCAGTTCTTC. Encoded protein: CASSSAGGGYNEQFF. The rearrangement uses TRBV7-9 and TRBJ2-1; 9 bases fit TRBD2. From germline, CDR1 is SEHNR and CDR2 FQNEAQ (reference sequence). The V gene end was trimmed by 4 bases and the J gene end by 3 bases; junction bases not matched to a gene: 4. The CDR3 sequence is 15 residues long.

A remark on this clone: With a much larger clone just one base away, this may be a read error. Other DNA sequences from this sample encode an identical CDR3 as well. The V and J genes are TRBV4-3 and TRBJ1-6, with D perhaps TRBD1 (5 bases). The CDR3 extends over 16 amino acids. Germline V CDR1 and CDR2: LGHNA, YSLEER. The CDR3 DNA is TGCGCCAGCAGCCAAGATTCTCGGGGGAGTAATTCCCCCCTCCACTTT. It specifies CASSQDSRGSNSPLHF.

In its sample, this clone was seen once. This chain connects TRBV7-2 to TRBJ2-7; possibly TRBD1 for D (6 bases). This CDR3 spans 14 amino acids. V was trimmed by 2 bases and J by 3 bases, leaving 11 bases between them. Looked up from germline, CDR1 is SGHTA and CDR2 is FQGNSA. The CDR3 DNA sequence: TGTGCCAGCAGCTTATGGGACACCCGCTACGAGCAGTACTTC. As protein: CASSLWDTRYEQYF.

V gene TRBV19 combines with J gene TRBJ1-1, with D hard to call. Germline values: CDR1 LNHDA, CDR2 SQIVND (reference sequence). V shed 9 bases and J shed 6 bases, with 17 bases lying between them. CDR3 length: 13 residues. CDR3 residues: CASRTGEVAEAFF. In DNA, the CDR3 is TGTGCCAGCAGGACCGGGGAGGTCGCTGAAGCTTTCTTT.

The CDR3 DNA reads TGTGCCAGCAGCGTAAACAGGGGCCTCACGGCCTACGAGCAGTACTTC. It codes for CASSVNRGLTAYEQYF. The gene calls are TRBV13 and TRBJ2-7, with 7 bases identical to TRBD1. The CDR3 has 16 amino acids. Germline V gene sequence: CDR1 PRHDT, CDR2 FYEKMQ (reference sequence). V lost 5 bases, J lost 2 bases, and 12 bases stayed unmatched.